This entry features one T cell receptor (beta chain) sequence. Its target is unknown. TCRdb's copy holds only in-frame clones and misses some; the assay was immunoSEQ multiplex PCR. The sample carries around 62,000 clones, under 90% recorded once. This CDR3 is 15 amino acids long. Germline V gene sequence: CDR1 MNHEY, CDR2 SVGAGI. With V trimmed by 0 bases and J by 2 bases, 3 bases remained unmatched. The data stem from a study of OX40 agonist ivuxolimab in advanced cancers. The wider study: Treatment of patients was with ivuxolimab, an agonistic anti-OX40 (CD134) antibody. Study observations and caveats: Among the lowest peripheral clonal expansion occurred in 0.1-3.0 mg/kg partial responders.

Here the sequenced sample was CD4+ or CD8+ T cells sorted from blood, taken in a trial of the OX40 agonist ivuxolimab. The sequence was obtained from an adult with an advanced solid tumor such as melanoma, head and neck, liver or kidney cancer. V and J are TRBV6-5 and TRBJ1-2; 7 nucleotides line up with TRBD1. DNA for the CDR3: TGTGCCAGCAGTTACTCTAGGGGGCTGAACTATGGCTACACCTTC. Translation: CASSYSRGLNYGYTF.